The next 9 T cell receptor beta chains were all read from a single sample in a study of follicular helper T cells after annual influenza vaccination. Using immunoSEQ multiplex PCR, the repertoire was profiled, and TCRdb retains in-frame clones only, with some absent. This table has fewer than 8,000 clones, 88% appearing once. This sample's time point: 2015-2016 season, 7 days after influenza vaccination. Sample: CXCR5+ CD38- circulating T follicular helper cells from blood, taken 7 days after influenza vaccination. Documented subset: circulating Tfh, non-naive CD4+CXCR5+PD-1+ (ICOS+CD38+ or ICOS-CD38-). Every receptor here comes from an adult who received the influenza vaccine.

The chain links TRBV29-1 to TRBJ1-1; tentatively, D is TRBD1 (6 bases). CDR1 SQVTM and CDR2 ANQGSEA come from the germline V gene. Trimming removed 3 bases from V and 5 bases from J, with 16 bases in between. This CDR3 has 14 amino acids. The CDR3 DNA reads TGCAGCGTTGAGCCAACAGGGAGGTGGACTGAAGCTTTCTTT. Translated: CSVEPTGRWTEAFF.

This chain links TRBV27 with TRBJ1-1; D is undetermined. V gave up 6 bases and J gave up 1 base, with 12 bases separating them. The CDR3 is 14 residues long. Germline lookup yields CDR1 MNHEY and CDR2 SMNVEV (reference sequence). In nucleotides, the CDR3 is TGTGCCAGCAGACGTAGCCCGGGGAACACTGAAGCTTTCTTT. Protein: CASRRSPGNTEAFF.

This rearrangement joins TRBV6-1 to TRBJ2-7; no clear D. The germline V and J ends were trimmed by 4 bases and 3 bases, with 4 bases remaining between them. Germline V gene sequence: CDR1 MNHNS, CDR2 SASEGT. The CDR3 has 11 residues. Written as DNA, the CDR3 is TGTGCCAGCAGTGGTAGCTACGAGCAGTACTTC. Translated: CASSGSYEQYF.

The CDR3: CASSSGLVSYEQYF. The CDR3, as DNA: TGTGCCAGCTCCTCGGGACTAGTTTCCTACGAGCAGTACTTC. The rearrangement joins TRBV7-8 to TRBJ2-7; 8 nucleotides agree with TRBD2. V gave up 8 bases and J gave up 1 base; unmatched junction bases: 7. This CDR3 is 14 amino acids long. Germline assignment: CDR1 SGHVS and CDR2 FQNEAQ.

For this clone: The same CDR3 arises from other DNA sequences in this sample as well. The V and J genes are TRBV2 and TRBJ2-5, with D possibly TRBD2 on 6 matching bases. This CDR3 spans 13 amino acids. The germline CDR1 and CDR2 sequences are SNHLY and FYNNEI. The V gene lost 5 bases and the J gene lost 4 bases, with 11 bases spanning the gap. The CDR3 nucleotides read TGTGCCAGCAGTTACGGGAGAGGAGAGACCCAGTACTTC. It codes for CASSYGRGETQYF.

This chain links TRBV20-1 with TRBJ1-2; D is uncertain. The CDR3 totals 11 residues. Germline assignment: CDR1 DFQATT and CDR2 SNEGSKA (reference sequence). V lost 3 bases, J lost 4 bases, and 6 bases lay in between. This CDR3 reads CSASPTYGYTF. The CDR3 nucleotides are TGCAGTGCTAGCCCTACCTATGGCTACACCTTC.

The chain employs TRBV7-9 and TRBJ2-1; a weak D match, TRBD2 (6 bases). This CDR3 has 15 residues. Germline loops: CDR1 SEHNR, CDR2 FQNEAQ (reference sequence). V lost 6 bases and J 6 bases, leaving 18 bases between the germline ends. The CDR3 here is CASRSGTSTLNEQFF. Written as DNA, the CDR3 is TGTGCCAGCAGGTCCGGGACTTCGACACTCAATGAGCAGTTCTTC.

The V gene is TRBV10-3, the J gene TRBJ2-3; 13 nucleotides agree with TRBD2. The CDR3 covers 18 residues. Per the germline V gene, CDR1 is ENHRY and CDR2 is SYGVKD. The V and J ends lost 5 bases and 0 bases, in that order; junction bases with no gene match: 8. The CDR3 is CAISWTSGRGASTDTQYF. The CDR3 DNA reads TGTGCCATCAGTTGGACTAGCGGGAGAGGGGCTAGCACAGATACGCAGTATTTT.

The V call is TRBV7-9, the J call TRBJ1-5; 8 bases map to TRBD1. The CDR3 has 15 amino acids. Germline V CDR1 and CDR2: SEHNR, FQNEAQ (reference sequence). V was clipped by 4 bases and J by 5 bases; unmatched bases: 7. CDR3 loop: CASSWGTGPYQPQHF. The CDR3, as DNA: TGTGCCAGCAGCTGGGGGACAGGACCTTATCAGCCCCAGCATTTT.